This TCR beta chain originates from a study of tissue T cells after allogeneic stem cell transplantation. Concerning this clone itself: What it recognizes is unknown. Gene names refer to mouse genes. The CDR3 goes on 1 residue after the read ends, and that part is filled in from the germline J gene.

Findings and limits, study-wide: Shared clones across patients were few; motif clustering revealed tissue-specific shared signatures. Blood and spleen captured only part of the tissue TCR repertoire. Within patients, tissue anatomy strongly shaped TCR repertoire composition. The patient cohort was small and clinically heterogeneous, with limited sampling depth.

Germline V gives CDR1 GKSSPN, CDR2 SITVG. The ends were cut back, 3 bases at V and 0 bases at J, with 4 bases in the middle. The CDR3 has 12 amino acids. Repertoires were generated with immunoSEQ multiplex PCR, while TCRdb's copy carries only in-frame clones and drops some. The sample carries 20,000 to 25,000 clones, 69% recorded once. This chain connects TRBV31 to TRBJ2-5; no clear D gene. The sequenced material came from blood. This clonotype was sampled from a female BALB/c mouse in good health. Strain haplotype at MHC: H2-d. The DNA read from the CDR3 is TGTGCCTGGAGAGTTAACCAAGACACCCAGTAC. This codes for CAWRVNQDTQY. The complete CDR3 sequence is CAWRVNQDTQYF.